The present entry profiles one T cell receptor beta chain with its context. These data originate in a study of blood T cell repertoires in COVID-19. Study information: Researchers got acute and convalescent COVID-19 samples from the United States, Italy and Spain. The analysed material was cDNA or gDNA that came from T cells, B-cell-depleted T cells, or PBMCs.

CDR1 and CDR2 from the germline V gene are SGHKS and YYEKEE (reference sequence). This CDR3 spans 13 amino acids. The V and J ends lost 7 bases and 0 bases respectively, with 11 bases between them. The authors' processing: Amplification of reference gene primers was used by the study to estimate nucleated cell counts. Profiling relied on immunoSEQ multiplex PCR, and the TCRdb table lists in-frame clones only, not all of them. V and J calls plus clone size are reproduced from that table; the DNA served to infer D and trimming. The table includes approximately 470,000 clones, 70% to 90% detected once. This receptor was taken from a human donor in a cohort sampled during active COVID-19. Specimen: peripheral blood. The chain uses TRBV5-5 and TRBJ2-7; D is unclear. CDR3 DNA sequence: TGTGCCAGCGGAGTACAAAGCTCCTACGAGCAGTACTTC. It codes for CASGVQSSYEQYF.